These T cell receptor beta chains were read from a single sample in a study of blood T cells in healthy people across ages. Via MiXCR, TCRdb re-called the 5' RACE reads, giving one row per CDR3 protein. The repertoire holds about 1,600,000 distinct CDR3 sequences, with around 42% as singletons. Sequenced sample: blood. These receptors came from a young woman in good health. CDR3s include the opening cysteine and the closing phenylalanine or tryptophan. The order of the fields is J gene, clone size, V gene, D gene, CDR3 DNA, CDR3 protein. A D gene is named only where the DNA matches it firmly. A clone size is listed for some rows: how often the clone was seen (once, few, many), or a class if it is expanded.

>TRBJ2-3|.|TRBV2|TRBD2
TGTGCCAGCACCATAGCGGGAGGAATCGATACGCAGTATTTT
CASTIAGGIDTQYF
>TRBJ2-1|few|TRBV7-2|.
TGTGCCAGCAGCTTCAAGACCCGGAGCTCCTACAATGAGCAGTTCTTC
CASSFKTRSSYNEQFF
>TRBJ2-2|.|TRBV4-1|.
TGCGCCAGCAGCCAAGACCCGGTCACCGGGGAGCTGTTTTTT
CASSQDPVTGELFF
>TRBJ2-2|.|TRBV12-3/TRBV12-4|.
TGTGCCAGCAGTTCTACGGGAAGGGGGGGCACCGGGGAGCTGTTTTTT
CASSSTGRGGTGELFF
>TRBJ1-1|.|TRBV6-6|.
TGTGCCAGCAGTTACACAGGGATGAACACTGAAGCTTTCTTT
CASSYTGMNTEAFF
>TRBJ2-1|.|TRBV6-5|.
TGTGCCAGCAGTTACTCCCCTTTAGCGAGCGATGAGCAGTTCTTC
CASSYSPLASDEQFF
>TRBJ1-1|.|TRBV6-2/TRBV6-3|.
TGTGCCAGCAGGGGAGAGGGCCTAGGCGGCACTGAAGCTTTCTTT
CASRGEGLGGTEAFF
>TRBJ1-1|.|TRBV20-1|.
TGCAGTGCAGGGATGGGCGGTGGGAGTCGCGGAGCTTTCTTT
CSAGMGGGSRGAFF
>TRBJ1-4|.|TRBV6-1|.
TGTGCCAGCAGTGAATCAAGAACTAATGAAAAACTGTTTTTT
CASSESRTNEKLFF
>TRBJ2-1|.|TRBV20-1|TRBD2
TGCAGTGCTAGAGATCTGGCTAGCGGGAGTGGTACCTACAATGAGCAGTTCTTC
CSARDLASGSGTYNEQFF
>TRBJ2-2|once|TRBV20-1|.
TGCAGTGCTATAGCGGAGGCGGTCACCGGGGAGCTGTTTTTT
CSAIAEAVTGELFF
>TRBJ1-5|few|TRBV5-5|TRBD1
TGTGCCAGCAGCCCGGGTCCCGGGACAGGGTCTTATCAGCCCCAGCATTTT
CASSPGPGTGSYQPQHF
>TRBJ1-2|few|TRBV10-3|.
TGTGCCATCAGTGAGGACCGGGCTGCTGGCTACACCTTC
CAISEDRAAGYTF
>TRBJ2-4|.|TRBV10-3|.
TGTGCCATCAGTGCACGGGACAAAGGGGACATTCAGTACTTC
CAISARDKGDIQYF
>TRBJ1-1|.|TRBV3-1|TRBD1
TGTGCCAGCAGCCCCCGGGACAGGGGGCTCCCTGAAGCTTTCTTT
CASSPRDRGLPEAFF
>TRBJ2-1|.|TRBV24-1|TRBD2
TGTGCCACCAGTTCCGGGACTAGCGGGACCTTTATTTACAATGAGCAGTTCTTC
CATSSGTSGTFIYNEQFF
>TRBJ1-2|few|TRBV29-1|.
TGCAGCGTTGAAGTTGGCCAGGGCGGTTATGGCTACACCTTC
CSVEVGQGGYGYTF
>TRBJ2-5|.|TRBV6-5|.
TGTGCCAGCAGGTCTGGGGGCGGCGGCCAAGAGACCCAGTACTTC
CASRSGGGGQETQYF
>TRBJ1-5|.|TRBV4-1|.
TGCGCCAGCAGCCAAGGGGACGGGGCAGCTAGCAATCAGCCCCAGCATTTT
CASSQGDGAASNQPQHF
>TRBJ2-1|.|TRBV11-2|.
TGTGCCAGCAGCTTGGCCCTCCCGGGGACAAGATACAATGAGCAGTTCTTC
CASSLALPGTRYNEQFF
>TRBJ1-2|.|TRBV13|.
TGTGCCAGCAGCTCCCGGGCAGAATTAAGGGGCTACACCTTC
CASSSRAELRGYTF
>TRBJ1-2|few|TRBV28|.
TGTGCCAGCAGTTCCCCCCCGGCAGGAATCGGCTACACCTTC
CASSSPPAGIGYTF
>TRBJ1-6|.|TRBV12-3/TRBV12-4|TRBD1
TGTGCCAGCAGCGCGGGACAGAATAATTCACCCCTCCACTTT
CASSAGQNNSPLHF